One sample yielded the 16 T cell receptor beta chains listed below, sequenced in a study of blood T cell repertoires in COVID-19. Clones were read by immunoSEQ multiplex PCR, and TCRdb kept only the in-frame ones, dropping some. The sample shows about 240,000 clones, roughly 82% of them seen only once. Sequences were obtained from peripheral blood. The receptors originated from a woman between 70 and 85 years old with acute or convalescent COVID-19.

V gene TRBV7-2 combines with J gene TRBJ2-1; possibly TRBD2 for D (7 bases). Trimming left V 3 bases short and J 10 bases short, with 16 bases between. The V gene's germline CDR1 is SGHTA and CDR2 FQGNSA. This CDR3 spans 14 amino acids. CDR3 residues: CASSFHRVGGEQFF. The CDR3 DNA is TGTGCCAGCAGCTTCCACAGGGTCGGGGGGGAGCAGTTCTTC.

The chain combines TRBV28 with TRBJ1-2, with 10 bases lining up with TRBD1. The CDR3 is made up of 14 amino acids. The V gene end was trimmed by 6 bases and the J gene end by 7 bases; junction bases not matched to a gene: 8. Per germline, CDR1 MDHEN and CDR2 SYDVKM. CDR3 nucleotides: TGTGCCAGCAGATCCGGGACAGGGGATAGTGGCTACACCTTC. The encoded protein is CASRSGTGDSGYTF.

The J gene is TRBJ2-5, the V gene TRBV30, with a possible D match to TRBD2 (7 bases). The CDR3 is 16 amino acids. Trimming took off 0 bases at V and 5 bases at J, with 19 bases between the two ends. CDR1 GTSNPN and CDR2 SVGIG come from the germline V gene (reference sequence). In DNA form, the CDR3 reads TGTGCCTGGAGTGTACTTGGGGGGGCGCCGGGGGAGACCCAGTACTTC. Translation gives CAWSVLGGAPGETQYF.

The chain carries TRBV12-3 or TRBV12-4 and TRBJ1-2, with D maybe TRBD1 (6 bases). The length of the CDR3 is 11 residues. V was trimmed by 6 bases and J by 8 bases, leaving 10 bases between them. The DNA for the CDR3 is TGTGCCAGCAGCCCAGGGGTCGGCTACACCTTC. Translation gives CASSPGVGYTF.

This clone turned up a few times. The V call is TRBV30, the J call TRBJ2-1; tentative D call: TRBD2 (5 bases). The V end was cut by 4 bases, the J end by 4 bases, with 11 bases between. Per the germline V gene, CDR1 is GTSNPN and CDR2 is SVGIG (reference sequence). The length of the CDR3 is 13 residues. The CDR3 DNA follows: TGTGCCTGGAATCCGGGGTATTACAATGAGCAGTTCTTC. Translation gives CAWNPGYYNEQFF.

This clone was detected only a few times. The chain recombines TRBV5-6 with TRBJ1-5; D may be TRBD1 (5 bases). The germline gives CDR1 SGHDT, CDR2 YYEEEE. The germline V and J ends were trimmed by 5 bases and 0 bases, with 12 bases remaining between them. This CDR3 has 15 amino acids. The CDR3 loop is CASSFGGTSNQPQHF. DNA for the CDR3: TGTGCCAGCAGTTTCGGAGGGACTAGCAATCAGCCCCAGCATTTT.

V and J are TRBV9 and TRBJ1-2, with D possibly matching TRBD1 (6 bases). V was pared by 4 bases and J by 7 bases, with 17 bases between. This CDR3 contains 14 residues. CDR1 is SGDLS, CDR2 YYNGEE, per germline. The CDR3: CASSTGPGARGYTF. The CDR3 nucleotides read TGTGCCAGCAGCACCGGACCAGGGGCGCGTGGCTACACCTTC.

This clone occurred once. The rearrangement links TRBV3-1 (or the pseudogene TRBV3-2) to TRBJ2-2; 16 bases line up with TRBD2. Germline lookup yields CDR1 LGHDT and CDR2 YNNKEL (reference sequence). This CDR3 comprises 17 residues. With 4 bases clipped from V and 4 bases from J, the junction kept 3 bases outside the gene matches. The CDR3 sequence: CASSRGLAGGPTGELFF. The CDR3 DNA reads as TGTGCCAGCAGCCGGGGACTAGCGGGGGGGCCCACCGGGGAGCTGTTTTTT.

The rearrangement joins TRBV6-5 to TRBJ1-2, with TRBD1 matching 7 bases. V was clipped by 0 bases and J by 4 bases; unmatched bases: 2. The length of the CDR3 is 14 residues. Per the germline V gene, CDR1 is MNHEY and CDR2 is SVGAGI. The CDR3 loop is CASSYSGTVYGYTF. The CDR3 DNA reads TGTGCCAGCAGTTACTCGGGGACAGTCTATGGCTACACCTTC.

J is TRBJ1-2 and V is TRBV28; 7 bases match TRBD1. With 6 bases clipped from V and 4 bases from J, the junction kept 11 bases outside the gene matches. CDR3 size: 15 residues. CDR1 MDHEN and CDR2 SYDVKM come from the germline V gene. CDR3 sequence reads: CASRVSVDRSYGYTF. In DNA, the CDR3 is TGTGCCAGCAGAGTTTCCGTGGACAGGTCCTATGGCTACACCTTC.

This rearrangement joins TRBV30 to TRBJ1-3, with D unresolved. Trimming took 1 base from V and 4 from J, leaving 11 bases between them. Germline V gene sequence: CDR1 GTSNPN, CDR2 SVGIG (reference sequence). This CDR3 spans 14 amino acids. The CDR3 here is CAWSGGSLGNTIYF. CDR3 nucleotides: TGTGCCTGGAGTGGCGGCAGTCTAGGAAACACCATATATTTT.

The chain employs TRBV6-2 or TRBV6-3 and TRBJ1-2; D uncertain. V was pared by 5 bases and J by 2 bases, with 15 bases between. The germline CDR1 and CDR2 sequences are MNHEY and SVGEGT. This CDR3 spans 15 amino acids. This CDR3 is CASSHLLNSNYGYTF. The CDR3 region has the DNA TGTGCCAGCAGTCACCTCCTAAACTCCAACTATGGCTACACCTTC.

The V and J genes are TRBV28 and TRBJ1-4; TRBD1 aligns across 7 bases. The CDR3 has 15 amino acids. V shed 4 bases and J 6 bases; nucleotides not matched to a gene: 8. Per germline, CDR1 MDHEN and CDR2 SYDVKM. In nucleotides, the CDR3 is TGTGCCAGCAGTTCCAACAGGGGCCTGGATGAAAAACTGTTTTTT. Protein: CASSSNRGLDEKLFF.

This rearrangement joins TRBV7-2 to TRBJ2-7; 10 bases map to TRBD2. Germline-derived CDR1 and CDR2 are SGHTA and FQGNSA. This CDR3 has 16 residues. V shed 4 bases and J 2 bases; nucleotides not matched to a gene: 8. This CDR3 reads CASSSSGSGGAYEQYF. The DNA for the CDR3 is TGTGCCAGCAGCTCTAGTGGGAGCGGGGGGGCCTACGAGCAGTACTTC.

The V and J genes are TRBV5-1 and TRBJ1-2; possible D gene TRBD1, 6 bases. The CDR3 is 16 amino acids. CDR1 and CDR2 (germline): SGHRS, YFSETQ. Trimming removed 0 bases from V and 2 bases from J, with 14 bases in between. The CDR3 here is CASSLGSGASNYGYTF. The CDR3 region has the DNA TGCGCCAGCAGCTTGGGGTCAGGGGCCTCAAACTATGGCTACACCTTC. Looking up the rest from reference TRBV5-1 and TRBJ1-2 gives the full variable domain: KAGVTQTPRYLIKTRGQQVTLSCSPISGHRSVSWYQQTPGQGLQFLFEYFSETQRNKGNFPGRFSGRQFSNSRSEMNVSTLELGDSALYLCASSLGSGASNYGYTFGSGTRLTVV.

V gene TRBV28 combines with J gene TRBJ1-5; 9 positions match TRBD1. J lost 8 bases, V lost 3 bases, and 5 bases had no gene match. Germline CDR1 MDHEN, CDR2 SYDVKM. CDR3 length: 14 residues. CDR3 DNA: TGTGCCAGCAGTTTTACAGGGGGCGGAGAGCCCCAGCATTTT. It codes for CASSFTGGGEPQHF.